Listed below are T cell receptor beta chains from one sample, sequenced in a study of metastatic and nonmetastatic thyroid tumors. TCRdb ran MiXCR on the PCR reads. The table includes 30,000 or so clones, approximately 7% detected once. The sample comprised blood. These receptors all come from a female donor with papillary thyroid cancer or a benign thyroid nodule (not recorded which). Some clones in this sample may be carry-over from other donors' samples. Each CDR3 is given with its conserved first and last residue. A D gene is named only where the DNA matches it firmly.

j_gene | len | d_gene | v_gene | CDR3aa
TRBJ2-1 | 10 | . | TRBV2 | CASSRSEQFF
TRBJ1-5 | 17 | . | TRBV4-1 | CASSPYSAGLYGQPQHF
TRBJ2-7 | 13 | TRBD1 | TRBV7-9 | CASSYNRGYEQYF
TRBJ1-2 | 15 | . | TRBV12-3/TRBV12-4 | CASSPQDMEPYGYTF
TRBJ2-7 | 14 | . | TRBV3-1 | CASSPTSTSLKQYF
TRBJ1-5 | 16 | TRBD1 | TRBV5-1 | CASSLGTGILNQPQHF
TRBJ1-3 | 10 | . | TRBV12-3/TRBV12-4 | CASTGNTIYF
TRBJ2-3 | 16 | TRBD2 | TRBV5-4 | CASSSVLADPTDTQYF
TRBJ1-1 | 15 | TRBD1 | TRBV30 | CAWSAPDRTNTEAFF
TRBJ2-5 | 18 | TRBD1 | TRBV7-8 | CASSLRPRQGFNQETQYF
TRBJ2-5 | 16 | TRBD1 | TRBV19 | CASSKAGQGTRETQYF
TRBJ1-1 | 13 | . | TRBV12-3/TRBV12-4 | CASSNQLNTEAFF
TRBJ1-4 | 18 | . | TRBV3-1 | CASSQGGRDESTNEKLFF
TRBJ1-1 | 12 | . | TRBV29-1 | CSVTGVSTEAFF
TRBJ1-1 | 15 | . | TRBV5-1 | CASSYSTASNTEAFF
TRBJ1-2 | 16 | . | TRBV6-1 | CASRLPGLSQKNCYTF
TRBJ1-6 | 13 | . | TRBV25-1 | CASTEGENSPLHF
TRBJ1-4 | 15 | TRBD1 | TRBV20-1 | CSLPSRGQGHEKLFF
TRBJ2-7 | 18 | TRBD2 | TRBV4-1 | CASSQPLPGLAGVYEQYF
TRBJ1-4 | 13 | . | TRBV15 | CATGKGNQEKLFF
TRBJ2-7 | 15 | . | TRBV6-5 | CASSYMAVPSYEQYF
TRBJ1-5 | 14 | . | TRBV18 | CASSPQGSNQPQHF
TRBJ1-6 | 16 | TRBD1 | TRBV14 | CASSQDRQGFNSPLHF
TRBJ2-5 | 17 | TRBD2 | TRBV6-2/TRBV6-3 | CASSYSLRGLPQETQYF
TRBJ2-2 | 17 | . | TRBV6-1 | CASSPLLPGVGPGELFF
TRBJ2-5 | 18 | . | TRBV28 | CASNDGPGGPLNQETQYF
TRBJ1-2 | 15 | TRBD1 | TRBV5-6 | CASSKGQGHNYGYTF
TRBJ1-5 | 18 | . | TRBV4-1 | CASSHSMSQPNSNQPQHF
TRBJ1-3 | 16 | . | TRBV6-2/TRBV6-3 | CASRQTLSGWRNTIYF
TRBJ2-7 | 16 | TRBD2 | TRBV4-1 | CASSQEISGTPYEQYF
TRBJ2-3 | 17 | . | TRBV6-6 | CASTYPYAGAATDTQYF
TRBJ2-2 | 16 | . | TRBV12-3/TRBV12-4 | CASSRGGALTTGELFF